The 9 T cell receptor beta chains in this list originate from one sample, sequenced in a study (dated by TCRdb to the mid-2010s). The library was produced with 5' RACE. Sequenced using an Illumina MiSeq. Clones were called with MiXCR by TCRdb after fastp trimmed the public reads at Q25, and only in-frame beta chains were retained. Each entry is one CDR3 protein sequence, shown with its most common DNA and genes. In all, the sample holds roughly 69,000 distinct CDR3 sequences, and about 20% of those were seen once. The ten largest clones take up 2.9% of the sample. Sequenced: memory CD4+ T cells sorted from a lymph node. Per the publication, the cell subset or site label means: memory CD4+ T cells, CD4+CD45RO+CD25-. Receptors were obtained from a female donor with breast cancer.

Comments on this clonotype: This CDR3 fails to terminate in the conserved phenylalanine or tryptophan, so it likely reflects a read error. The DNA is left out, because the CDR3 cannot be placed on it with certainty; the CDR3 is given as TCRdb lists it. The V gene is TRBV7-2, the J gene TRBJ1-1; the table names TRBD1, a call not compared with the DNA. The CDR3 sequence runs 15 residues, both termini included. Germline CDR1 SGHTA, CDR2 FQGNSA. CDR3 sequence: CASSPGTGRGTEAFL.

Sample share makes this clonotype medium-sized. The rearrangement uses TRBV7-6 and TRBJ2-3, with D perhaps assigned TRBD1 or TRBD2 (5 bases each). This CDR3 region has 12 residues. Germline V lookup: CDR1 SGHVS, CDR2 FNYEAQ. V lost 6 bases and J lost 10, with 14 bases in between. The CDR3 reads CASSASGPAQYF. CDR3 DNA: TGTGCCAGCAGTGCGTCGGGACCGGCGCAGTATTTT.

This clonotype was counted a few times. The gene calls are TRBV19 and TRBJ1-5, with 7 positions matching TRBD1. Germline CDR1 and CDR2: LNHDA and SQIVND (reference sequence). Trimming cost V 7 bases and J 4 bases; bases outside gene matches: 4. This CDR3 has 13 amino acids. The CDR3 region is CASTPGQNQPQHF. For the CDR3, the DNA is TGTGCCAGTACCCCGGGACAGAATCAGCCCCAGCATTTT.

This clonotype was recorded at least ten times. V usage is TRBV7-2 and J usage is TRBJ2-1; no definite D call. The CDR3 contains 12 residues. Germline V gene lookup returns CDR1 SGHTA and CDR2 FQGNSA. The V end lost 1 base, the J end lost 5 bases, and 3 bases lay between the germline ends. DNA of the CDR3: TGTGCCAGCAGCTTAGAAAACAATGAGCAGTTCTTC. It is translated as CASSLENNEQFF.

As for this clonotype: One end of the junction is discordant with germline, which a read error may explain. This rearrangement joins TRBV27 to TRBJ1-1; D not resolved. This CDR3 has 16 amino acids. CDR1 is MNHEY and CDR2 is SMNVEV in the germline V gene (reference sequence). The CDR3 here is CANSRDRTFWNTEAFF. The CDR3 nucleotides are TGTGCCAACAGTCGCGATCGGACCTTTTGGAACACTGAAGCTTTCTTT.

The chain combines TRBV7-2 with TRBJ2-3, with unresolved D. Trimming removed 4 bases at V and 7 bases at J, with 12 bases between. CDR3 length equals 13 residues. Germline lookup yields CDR1 SGHTA and CDR2 FQGNSA. The CDR3 region has the DNA TGTGCCAGCAGCTCGCCTTCCCTGAATACGCAGTATTTT. Translated, it gives CASSSPSLNTQYF.

The chain has TRBV5-1 and TRBJ2-3; TRBD1 is a possible D gene (5 bases). Germline CDR1 reads SGHRS; CDR2 reads YFSETQ. CDR3 size: 14 residues. Trimming removed 4 bases at V and 2 bases at J, with 11 bases between. The chain's CDR3 is CASSAGQNTDTQYF. The CDR3 bases are TGCGCCAGCAGCGCCGGACAAAACACAGATACGCAGTATTTT.

This chain uses TRBV6-2 or TRBV6-3 with TRBJ2-3, with D unclear. The germline V gene encodes CDR1 MNHEY and CDR2 SVGEGT. The CDR3 length is 16 residues. V dropped 10 bases and J dropped 2 bases, with 22 bases sitting between them. CDR3 sequence: CAKNKLNSDNTDTQYF. The CDR3 DNA reads TGTGCCAAAAACAAGCTTAACTCGGATAACACAGATACGCAGTATTTT.

This clonotype was counted at least ten times. This sequence joins TRBV10-3 and TRBJ2-7, with D possibly matching TRBD1 (5 bases). Germline CDR1 is ENHRY and CDR2 is SYGVKD. V was trimmed by 0 bases and J by 1 base, leaving 22 bases between them. The CDR3 is 19 residues long. The CDR3 protein is CAISESERQGVFPSYEQYF. Here the CDR3 DNA reads TGTGCCATCAGTGAGTCGGAGAGGCAGGGTGTTTTCCCTTCCTACGAGCAGTACTTC.